This entry describes one T cell receptor (beta chain). This entry comes from a study of blood T cell repertoires in COVID-19. In the study overall: Collection of acute and convalescent COVID-19 samples took place in the United States, Italy and Spain. T cells, B-cell-depleted T cells, or PBMCs provided the cDNA or gDNA that served as material.

Germline CDR1 is MGHDK and CDR2 is SYGVNS. The CDR3 is 17 amino acids. V shed 1 base, J shed 5 bases, and the junction held 11 bases outside the gene matches. Per the study methods: By means of reference gene primer amplification, nucleated cell counts were estimated. Measured with immunoSEQ multiplex PCR; TCRdb has only the in-frame clones, and not every one. The V and J calls and the clone size are those of that table, but D and trimming were determined from the DNA. The data show over 200,000 clones, around 90% seen once. Recruited during active infection, patients (from Seattle) were subsequently followed longitudinally.

This receptor was identified in a person aged 18 to 35 with COVID-19, enrolled during active disease. Sequenced material: peripheral blood. The J gene is TRBJ2-5, the V gene TRBV25-1; 9 positions match TRBD1. The CDR3 reads CASSESKTGGPHETQYF. CDR3 DNA sequence: TGTGCCAGCAGTGAATCGAAGACAGGGGGGCCCCACGAGACCCAGTACTTC. The full variable domain, in which reference TRBV25-1 and TRBJ2-5 provide the parts outside the CDR3, is EADIYQTPRYLVIGTGKKITLECSQTMGHDKMYWYQQDPGMELHLIHYSYGVNSTEKGDLSSESTVSRIRTEHFPLTLESARPSHTSQYLCASSESKTGGPHETQYFGPGTRLLVL.